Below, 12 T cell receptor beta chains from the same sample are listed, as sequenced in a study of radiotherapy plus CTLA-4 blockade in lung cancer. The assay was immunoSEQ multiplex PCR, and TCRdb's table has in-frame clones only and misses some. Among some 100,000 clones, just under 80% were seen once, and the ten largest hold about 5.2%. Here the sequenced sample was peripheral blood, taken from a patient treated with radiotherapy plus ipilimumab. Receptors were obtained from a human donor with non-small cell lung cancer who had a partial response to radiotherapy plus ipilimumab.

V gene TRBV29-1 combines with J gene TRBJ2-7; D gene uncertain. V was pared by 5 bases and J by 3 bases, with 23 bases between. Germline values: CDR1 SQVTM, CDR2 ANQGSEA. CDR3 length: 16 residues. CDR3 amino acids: CSVNFGGTSIFYEQYV. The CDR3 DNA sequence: TGCAGCGTTAATTTTGGCGGCACCTCAATATTCTACGAGCAGTACGTC.

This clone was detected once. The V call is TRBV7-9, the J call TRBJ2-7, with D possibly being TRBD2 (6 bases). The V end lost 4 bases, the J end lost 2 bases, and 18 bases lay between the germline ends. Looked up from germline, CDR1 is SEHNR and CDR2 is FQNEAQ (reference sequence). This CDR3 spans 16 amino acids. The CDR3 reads CASSSLPGRGTYEQYV. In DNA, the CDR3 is TGTGCCAGCAGCTCTCTGCCTGGGCGGGGCACCTACGAGCAGTACGTC.

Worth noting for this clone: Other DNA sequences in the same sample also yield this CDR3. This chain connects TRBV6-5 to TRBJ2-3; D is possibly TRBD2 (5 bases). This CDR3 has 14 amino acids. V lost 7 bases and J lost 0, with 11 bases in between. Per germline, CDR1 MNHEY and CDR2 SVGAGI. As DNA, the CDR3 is TGTGCCAGCAATAAGAGGGATAGCACAGATACGCAGTATTTT. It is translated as CASNKRDSTDTQYF.

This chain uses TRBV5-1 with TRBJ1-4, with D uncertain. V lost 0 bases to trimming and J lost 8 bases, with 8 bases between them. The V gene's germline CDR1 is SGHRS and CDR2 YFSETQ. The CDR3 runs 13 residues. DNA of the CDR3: TGCGCCAGCAGCTTGGATCGAACAGAAAAACTGTTTTTT. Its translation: CASSLDRTEKLFF.

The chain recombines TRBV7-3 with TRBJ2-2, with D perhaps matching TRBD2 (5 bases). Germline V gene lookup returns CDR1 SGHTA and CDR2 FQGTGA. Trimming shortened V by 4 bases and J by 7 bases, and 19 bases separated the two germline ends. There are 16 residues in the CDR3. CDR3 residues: CASSSQPLLEYGELFF. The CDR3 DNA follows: TGTGCCAGCAGCTCCCAGCCCCTACTAGAGTACGGGGAGCTGTTTTTT.

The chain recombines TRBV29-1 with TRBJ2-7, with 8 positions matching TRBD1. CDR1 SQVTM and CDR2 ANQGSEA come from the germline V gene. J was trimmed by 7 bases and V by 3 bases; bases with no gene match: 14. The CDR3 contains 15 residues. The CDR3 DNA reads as TGCAGCGTTGAGGGGACAGGCCCGACAGCGTGGGAGCAGTACTTC. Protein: CSVEGTGPTAWEQYF.

The CDR3 DNA sequence: TGTGCCAGCAGTTTGCGGGGGCTCCTCTCCTACGAGCAGTACTTC. Amino acid sequence: CASSLRGLLSYEQYF. The chain employs TRBV28 and TRBJ2-7; D is perhaps TRBD2 (7 bases). CDR3 length: 15 residues. CDR1 and CDR2 (germline): MDHEN, SYDVKM. Trimming removed 3 bases from V and 0 bases from J, with 12 bases in between.

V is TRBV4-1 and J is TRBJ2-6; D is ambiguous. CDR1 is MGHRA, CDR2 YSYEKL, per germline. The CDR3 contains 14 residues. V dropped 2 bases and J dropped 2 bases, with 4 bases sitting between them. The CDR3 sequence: CASSQQAGANVLTF. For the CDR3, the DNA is TGCGCCAGCAGCCAACAGGCTGGGGCCAACGTCCTGACTTTC.

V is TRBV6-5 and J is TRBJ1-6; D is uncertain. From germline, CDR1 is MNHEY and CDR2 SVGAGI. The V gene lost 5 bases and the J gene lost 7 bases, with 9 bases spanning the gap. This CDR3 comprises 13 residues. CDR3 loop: CASSDHINSPLHF. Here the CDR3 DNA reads TGTGCCAGCAGTGATCACATCAATTCACCCCTCCACTTT.

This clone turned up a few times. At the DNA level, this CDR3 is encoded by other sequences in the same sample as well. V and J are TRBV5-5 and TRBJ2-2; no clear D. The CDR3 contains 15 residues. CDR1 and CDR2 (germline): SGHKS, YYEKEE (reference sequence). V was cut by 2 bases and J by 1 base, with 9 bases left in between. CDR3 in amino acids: CASSFGGGNTGELFF. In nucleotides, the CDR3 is TGTGCCAGCAGCTTTGGTGGCGGGAACACCGGGGAGCTGTTTTTT.

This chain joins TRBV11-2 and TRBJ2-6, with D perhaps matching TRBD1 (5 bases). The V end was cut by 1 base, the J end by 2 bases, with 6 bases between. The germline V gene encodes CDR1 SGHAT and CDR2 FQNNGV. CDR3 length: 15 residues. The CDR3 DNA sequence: TGTGCCAGCAGCTTAGTAGGGGCTGGGGCCAACGTCCTGACTTTC. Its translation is CASSLVGAGANVLTF.

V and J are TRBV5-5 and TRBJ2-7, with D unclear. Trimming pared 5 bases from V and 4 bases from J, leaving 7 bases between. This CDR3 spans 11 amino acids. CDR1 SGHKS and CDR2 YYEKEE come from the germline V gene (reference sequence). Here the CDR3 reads CASSHRYEQYV. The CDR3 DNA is TGTGCCAGCAGTCACAGATACGAGCAGTACGTC.